The 25 T cell receptor beta chains below come from one sample, sequenced in a study of T-cell reconstitution after alpha-beta-depleted transplantation in children. It was with unique molecular identifiers that the TCRbeta library was prepared. One entry per CDR3 protein results from TCRdb running MiXCR on the PCR reads. The sample has tens of thousands of distinct CDR3 sequences, around 16% seen once. This material consisted of PBMCs, mostly from graft donor cells, taken 180 days after TCRalphabeta/CD19-depleted stem cell transplant. Receptors were obtained from a male patient between 2 and 15 years old who had a stem cell transplant for acute lymphoblastic leukemia, so the T cells may come from the graft donor.

In this sample, this clonotype turned up a few times. The rearrangement links TRBV5-1 to TRBJ2-7, with D perhaps TRBD1 (6 bases). The CDR3 extends over 16 amino acids. Trimming removed 1 base from V and 4 bases from J, with 18 bases in between. The germline CDR1 and CDR2 sequences are SGHRS and YFSETQ. Here the CDR3 DNA reads TGCGCCAGCAGCTTGACGGGGTCAAGGGGGTTATACGAGCAGTACTTC. This translates into CASSLTGSRGLYEQYF.

This clonotype appeared many times. The CDR3 nucleotides read TGTGCCAGCAGCTTATCGCCTGGGATAGAGCAGTACTTC. It is translated as CASSLSPGIEQYF. The chain carries TRBV7-2 and TRBJ2-7, with no clear D. Per the germline V gene, CDR1 is SGHTA and CDR2 is FQGNSA. The ends were cut back, 2 bases at V and 7 bases at J, with 12 bases in the middle. The CDR3 spans 13 residues.

This clonotype has just a few counts. The chain employs TRBV18 and TRBJ1-1; TRBD1 matches 8 bases. Germline V lookup: CDR1 KGHSH, CDR2 LQKENI. V trimming: 1 base; J trimming: 7 bases; junction bases outside the gene matches: 5. The CDR3 loop spans 14 amino acids. CDR3 residues: CASSPQPGGGEAFF. The DNA for the CDR3 is TGTGCCAGCTCACCACAACCAGGGGGCGGTGAAGCTTTCTTT.

This clonotype appeared many times. The chain joins TRBV29-1 to TRBJ1-2, with no clear D. This CDR3 has 10 amino acids. V was clipped by 3 bases and J by 6 bases, with 5 bases between them. Germline-derived CDR1 and CDR2 are SQVTM and ANQGSEA. CDR3 residues: CSVDGDGYTF. The CDR3, as DNA: TGCAGCGTTGATGGGGATGGCTACACCTTC. The variable domain in full, with the rest retrieved from reference TRBV29-1 and TRBJ1-2, is SAVISQKPSRDICQRGTSLTIQCQVDSQVTMMFWYRQQPGQSLTLIATANQGSEATYESGFVIDKFPISRPNLTFSTLTVSNMSPEDSSIYLCSVDGDGYTFGSGTRLTVV.

This clonotype was seen more than once but under ten times. The chain is built from TRBV7-9 and TRBJ1-4, with D uncertain. The V end lost 4 bases, the J end lost 8 bases, and 14 bases lay between the germline ends. This CDR3 has 14 residues. The germline V gene has CDR1 SEHNR and CDR2 FQNEAQ (reference sequence). The CDR3 is CASSYDGMREKLFF. DNA for the CDR3: TGTGCCAGCAGCTACGACGGGATGCGGGAAAAACTGTTTTTT.

This clonotype turned up a few times. The genes are TRBV20-1 and TRBJ2-3; D may match TRBD1 or TRBD2 (5 bases each). Trimming left V 6 bases short and J 0 bases short, with 13 bases between. The germline gives CDR1 DFQATT, CDR2 SNEGSKA (reference sequence). The CDR3 has 14 amino acids. For the CDR3, the DNA is TGCAGTGCCCAACGGGACGCAAGCACAGATACGCAGTATTTT. Amino acid sequence: CSAQRDASTDTQYF.

CDR3 residues: CSAPGGITDTQYF. The DNA for the CDR3 is TGCAGTGCCCCGGGGGGGATCACAGATACGCAGTATTTT. V gene TRBV20-1 combines with J gene TRBJ2-3, with 8 bases lining up with TRBD2. Looked up from germline, CDR1 is DFQATT and CDR2 is SNEGSKA (reference sequence). The CDR3 extends over 13 amino acids. V was clipped by 6 bases and J by 2 bases; unmatched bases: 4.

V is TRBV27 and J is TRBJ1-2; D perhaps matches TRBD1 (5 bases). The CDR3 covers 14 residues. Germline CDR1 is MNHEY and CDR2 is SMNVEV (reference sequence). V lost 6 bases and J 6 bases, leaving 17 bases between the germline ends. The CDR3 DNA reads TGTGCCAGCAGCCCATGGGGGTTAGGGGATGGCTACACCTTC. Amino acid sequence: CASSPWGLGDGYTF.

V gene TRBV5-1 combines with J gene TRBJ1-1; D is unresolved. Trimming removed 4 bases at V and 5 bases at J, with 15 bases between. CDR3 length: 14 amino acids. Germline V gene data show CDR1 as SGHRS and CDR2 as YFSETQ. The CDR3 spells CASSLGRELTEAFF. The CDR3 bases are TGCGCCAGCAGCCTAGGACGGGAACTGACTGAAGCTTTCTTT. The full variable domain, completed using reference TRBV5-1 and TRBJ1-1, is KAGVTQTPRYLIKTRGQQVTLSCSPISGHRSVSWYQQTPGQGLQFLFEYFSETQRNKGNFPGRFSGRQFSNSRSEMNVSTLELGDSALYLCASSLGRELTEAFFGQGTRLTVV.

This clonotype was observed a few times. The chain couples TRBV7-2 to TRBJ1-1; no clear D. Trimming left V 3 bases short and J 4 bases short, with 12 bases between. This CDR3 is 14 amino acids long. Looked up from germline, CDR1 is SGHTA and CDR2 is FQGNSA. DNA of the CDR3: TGTGCCAGCAGCTTGGGAGGCTCGGGCACTGAAGCTTTCTTT. Translated, it gives CASSLGGSGTEAFF.

This clonotype was recorded a few times. The CDR3 reads CASSPFRGGAIYEQYF. The CDR3 DNA is TGTGCCAGCAGCCCCTTCCGAGGCGGGGCTATCTACGAGCAGTACTTC. The chain combines TRBV11-1 with TRBJ2-7; tentatively, D is TRBD2 (6 bases). The germline V gene has CDR1 SGHAT and CDR2 FQDESV (reference sequence). This CDR3 region has 16 residues. V shed 5 bases and J shed 3 bases, with 20 bases lying between them.

The chain's CDR3 is CASSLDRADRFRETQYF. Here the CDR3 DNA reads TGTGCCAGCAGCTTGGACAGGGCAGATCGATTTAGAGAGACCCAGTACTTC. The genes are TRBV7-9 and TRBJ2-5, with 8 bases lining up with TRBD1. CDR3 size: 17 residues. Unmatched junction bases numbered 13, after V lost 3 bases and J lost 4 bases. In germline, CDR1 is SEHNR, CDR2 FQNEAQ (reference sequence).

This clonotype has more than one count but fewer than ten. This chain joins TRBV9 and TRBJ2-3; D is perhaps TRBD1 or TRBD2 (6 bases each). CDR1 is SGDLS and CDR2 is YYNGEE in the germline V gene. V was trimmed by 0 bases and J by 1 base, leaving 12 bases between them. This CDR3 contains 16 residues. The CDR3 sequence is CASSVATRGGTDTQYF. The CDR3 DNA reads as TGTGCCAGCAGCGTAGCTACGAGGGGGGGCACAGATACGCAGTATTTT.

This clonotype was counted between two and nine times. The gene calls are TRBV5-6 and TRBJ2-3; either TRBD1 or TRBD2 may supply D (5 bases each). Germline CDR1 and CDR2: SGHDT and YYEEEE. The CDR3 contains 14 residues. V lost 4 bases, J lost 0 bases, and 9 bases lay in between. CDR3 amino acids: CASSGRDSTDTQYF. The CDR3 region has the DNA TGTGCCAGCAGCGGCCGGGACAGCACAGATACGCAGTATTTT.

This clonotype was counted at least ten times. CDR3 residues: CASSRGGPNTGELFF. The CDR3 DNA follows: TGTGCCAGCAGTCGGGGGGGACCTAACACCGGGGAGCTGTTTTTT. The chain carries TRBV12-3 or TRBV12-4 and TRBJ2-2, with 8 positions matching TRBD2. After removal of 5 bases from V and 2 bases from J, the junction contained 4 bases not matched to a gene. The CDR3 totals 15 residues.

V usage is TRBV10-3 and J usage is TRBJ2-5; TRBD2 matches at 11 bases. Trimming cost V 4 bases and J 2 bases; bases outside gene matches: 6. Germline CDR1 ENHRY, CDR2 SYGVKD. The CDR3 covers 16 residues. CDR3: CAISGLAGGQQETQYF. CDR3 sequence (DNA): TGTGCCATCAGTGGTTTAGCGGGGGGGCAACAAGAGACCCAGTACTTC.

The V call is TRBV7-8, the J call TRBJ2-2, with D possibly being TRBD2 (5 bases). The CDR3 has 16 residues. Trimming took 5 bases from V and 6 from J, leaving 19 bases between them. Germline V CDR1 and CDR2: SGHVS, FQNEAQ. The CDR3 sequence is CASSLMRLAGAGELFF. The CDR3 DNA sequence: TGTGCCAGCAGCCTAATGAGGCTAGCTGGGGCCGGGGAGCTGTTTTTT.

This clonotype was seen ten or more times. The rearrangement uses TRBV7-2 and TRBJ1-2, with TRBD1 as a possible D gene (5 bases). The CDR3 totals 15 residues. Trimming took off 4 bases at V and 0 bases at J, with 12 bases between the two ends. From germline, CDR1 is SGHTA and CDR2 FQGNSA. CDR3 DNA: TGTGCCAGCAGCTGGGGACGGCAGACTAACTATGGCTACACCTTC. Its protein product is CASSWGRQTNYGYTF.

The chain couples TRBV11-1 to TRBJ1-4, with TRBD1 as a possible D gene (5 bases). CDR3 size: 19 residues. V lost 2 bases and J lost 8, with 27 bases in between. Germline loops: CDR1 SGHAT, CDR2 FQDESV (reference sequence). The CDR3, as DNA: TGTGCCAGCAGCTTAAGAGGGAGCCTCCCCCTACCCCGGGGCGAAAAACTGTTTTTT. Its translation: CASSLRGSLPLPRGEKLFF.

Many counts were recorded for this clonotype. The chain is built from TRBV10-3 and TRBJ2-7, with a weak D call TRBD1 (7 bases). This CDR3 comprises 14 residues. Deletions cut 6 bases from V and 4 bases from J, with 16 bases between. Germline CDR1 and CDR2: ENHRY and SYGVKD. The CDR3 region is CAIRRGGGAYEQYF. CDR3 nucleotide sequence: TGTGCCATCAGGAGAGGAGGGGGCGCGTACGAGCAGTACTTC.

This clonotype appeared a single time. Compared with germline, one end of the junction differs, possibly owing to a read error. V usage is TRBV20-1 and J usage is TRBJ2-7; 11 nucleotides line up with TRBD1. From germline, CDR1 is DFQATT and CDR2 SNEGSKA (reference sequence). The CDR3 has 16 amino acids. This chain's CDR3 is CCARDPFGTGGLGQYF. CDR3 in DNA: TGCTGTGCTAGAGATCCCTTTGGGACAGGGGGTCTGGGGCAGTACTTC.

As DNA, the CDR3 is TGCAGTGCTAGAGGGGTGGGACTAGCGGGGGGCCACCCAGAGGACAATGAGCAGTTCTTC. Its protein product is CSARGVGLAGGHPEDNEQFF. This chain links TRBV20-1 with TRBJ2-1; 15 bases line up with TRBD2. CDR3 size: 20 residues. The trim removed 1 base at V and 5 bases at J, leaving 15 bases unmatched. Germline CDR1 reads DFQATT; CDR2 reads SNEGSKA (reference sequence).

In its sample, this clonotype was seen a few times. The chain recombines TRBV2 with TRBJ2-2; D unresolved. The CDR3 sequence is 14 residues long. Deletions cut 2 bases from V and 2 bases from J, with 6 bases between. CDR1 and CDR2 from the germline V gene are SNHLY and FYNNEI. The CDR3, as DNA: TGTGCCAGCAGTGAAATGACCAACACCGGGGAGCTGTTTTTT. Amino acid sequence: CASSEMTNTGELFF.

The chain has TRBV20-1 and TRBJ1-2; 7 bases map to TRBD1. Germline V gives CDR1 DFQATT, CDR2 SNEGSKA (reference sequence). This CDR3 spans 13 amino acids. V trimming: 0 bases; J trimming: 8 bases; junction bases outside the gene matches: 6. The CDR3 loop is CSAREGGGSGYTF. DNA of the CDR3: TGCAGTGCTAGAGAAGGGGGCGGGAGCGGCTACACCTTC.

The chain is built from TRBV29-1 and TRBJ2-1, with 8 bases matching TRBD2. The CDR3 covers 14 residues. CDR1 is SQVTM and CDR2 is ANQGSEA in the germline V gene. The CDR3 region is CGAKSGGRYNEQFF. For the CDR3, the DNA is TGCGGCGCCAAAAGCGGGGGACGGTACAATGAGCAGTTCTTC.